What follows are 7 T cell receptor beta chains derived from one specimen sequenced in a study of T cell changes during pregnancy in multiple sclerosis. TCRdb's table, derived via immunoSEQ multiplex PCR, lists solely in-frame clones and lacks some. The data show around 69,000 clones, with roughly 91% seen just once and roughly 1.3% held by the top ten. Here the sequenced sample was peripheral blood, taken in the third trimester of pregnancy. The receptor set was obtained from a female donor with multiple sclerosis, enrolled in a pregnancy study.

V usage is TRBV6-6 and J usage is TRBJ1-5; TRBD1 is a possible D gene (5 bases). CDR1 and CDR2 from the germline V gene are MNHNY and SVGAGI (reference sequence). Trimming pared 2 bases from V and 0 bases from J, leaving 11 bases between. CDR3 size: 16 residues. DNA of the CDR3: TGTGCCAGCAGTTACAATCCCGACAGTAGCAATCAGCCCCAGCATTTT. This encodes CASSYNPDSSNQPQHF.

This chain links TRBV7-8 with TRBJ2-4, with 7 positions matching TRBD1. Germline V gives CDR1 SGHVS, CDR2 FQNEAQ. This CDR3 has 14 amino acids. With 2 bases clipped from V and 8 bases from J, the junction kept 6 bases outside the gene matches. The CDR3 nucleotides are TGTGCCAGCAGCTTAATGACAGGGTTATACATTCAGTACTTC. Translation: CASSLMTGLYIQYF. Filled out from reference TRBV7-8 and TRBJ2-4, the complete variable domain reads GAGVSQSPRYKVAKRGQDVALRCDPISGHVSLFWYQQALGQGPEFLTYFQNEAQLDKSGLPSDRFFAERPEGSVSTLKIQRTQQEDSAVYLCASSLMTGLYIQYFGAGTRLSVL.

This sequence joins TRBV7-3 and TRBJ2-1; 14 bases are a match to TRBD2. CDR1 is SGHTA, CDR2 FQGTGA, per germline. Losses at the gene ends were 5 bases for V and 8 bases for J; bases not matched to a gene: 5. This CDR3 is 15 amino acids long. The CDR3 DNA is TGTGCCAGCAGCCGACTAGCGGGGGGGCTGGATGAGCAGTTCTTC. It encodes CASSRLAGGLDEQFF. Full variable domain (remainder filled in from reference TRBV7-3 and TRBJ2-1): GAGVSQTPSNKVTEKGKYVELRCDPISGHTALYWYRQSLGQGPEFLIYFQGTGAADDSGLPNDRFFAVRPEGSVSTLKIQRTERGDSAVYLCASSRLAGGLDEQFFGPGTRLTVL.

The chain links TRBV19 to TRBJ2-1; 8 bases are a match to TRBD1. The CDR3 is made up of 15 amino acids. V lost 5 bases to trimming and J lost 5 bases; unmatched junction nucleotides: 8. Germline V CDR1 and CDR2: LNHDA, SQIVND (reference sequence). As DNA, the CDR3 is TGTGCCAGTAGTCTAAACAGGGGGTGGGACAATGAGCAGTTCTTC. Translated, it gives CASSLNRGWDNEQFF.

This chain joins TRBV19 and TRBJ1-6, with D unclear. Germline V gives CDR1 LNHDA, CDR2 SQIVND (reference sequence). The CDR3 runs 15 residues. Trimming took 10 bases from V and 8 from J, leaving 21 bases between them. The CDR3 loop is CATTRGGGRYSPLHF. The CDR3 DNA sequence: TGTGCCACCACGCGTGGCGGAGGGAGGTATTCACCCCTCCACTTT.

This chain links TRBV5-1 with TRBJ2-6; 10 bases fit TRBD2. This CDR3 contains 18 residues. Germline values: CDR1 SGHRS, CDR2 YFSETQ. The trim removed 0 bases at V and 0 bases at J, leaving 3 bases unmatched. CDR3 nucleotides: TGCGCCAGCAGCTTGGTGGCTAGCGGGGGCTCTGGGGCCAACGTCCTGACTTTC. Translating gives CASSLVASGGSGANVLTF.

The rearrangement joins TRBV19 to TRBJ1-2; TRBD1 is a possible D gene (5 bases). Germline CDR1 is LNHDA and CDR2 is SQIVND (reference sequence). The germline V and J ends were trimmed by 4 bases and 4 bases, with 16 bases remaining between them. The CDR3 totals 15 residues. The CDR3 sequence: CASSTSTTATYGYTF. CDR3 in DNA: TGTGCCAGTAGTACTTCAACGACAGCCACCTATGGCTACACCTTC.